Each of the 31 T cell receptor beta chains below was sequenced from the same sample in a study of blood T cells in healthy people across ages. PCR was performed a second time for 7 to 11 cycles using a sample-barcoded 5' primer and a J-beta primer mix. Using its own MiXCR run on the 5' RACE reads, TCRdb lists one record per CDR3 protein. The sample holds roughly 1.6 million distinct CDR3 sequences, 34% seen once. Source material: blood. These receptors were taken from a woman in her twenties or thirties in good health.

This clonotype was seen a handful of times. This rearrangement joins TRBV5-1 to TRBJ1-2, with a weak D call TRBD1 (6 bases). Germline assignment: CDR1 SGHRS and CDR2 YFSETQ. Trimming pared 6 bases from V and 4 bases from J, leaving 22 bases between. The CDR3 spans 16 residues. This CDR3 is CASKPSGQPLVYGYTF. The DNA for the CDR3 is TGCGCCAGCAAACCTTCAGGACAGCCGCTAGTCTATGGCTACACCTTC.

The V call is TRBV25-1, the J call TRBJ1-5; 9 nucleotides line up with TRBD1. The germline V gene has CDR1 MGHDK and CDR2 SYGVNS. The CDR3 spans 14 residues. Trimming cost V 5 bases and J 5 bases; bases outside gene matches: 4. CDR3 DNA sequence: TGTGCCAGCAGTACAGGGGGCGGGGATCAGCCCCAGCATTTT. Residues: CASSTGGGDQPQHF.

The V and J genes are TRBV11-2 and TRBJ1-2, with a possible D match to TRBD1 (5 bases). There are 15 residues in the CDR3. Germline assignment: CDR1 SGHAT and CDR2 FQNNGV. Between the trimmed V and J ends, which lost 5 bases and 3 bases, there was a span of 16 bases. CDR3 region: CASSHLKGADYGYTF. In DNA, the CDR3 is TGTGCCAGCAGCCATTTGAAAGGGGCCGACTATGGCTACACCTTC.

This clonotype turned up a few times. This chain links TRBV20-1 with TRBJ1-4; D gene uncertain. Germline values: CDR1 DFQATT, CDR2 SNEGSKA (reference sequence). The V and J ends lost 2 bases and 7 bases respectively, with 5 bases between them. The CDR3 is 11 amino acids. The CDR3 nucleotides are TGCAGTGCTAGACCCAGTGAAAAACTGTTTTTT. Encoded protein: CSARPSEKLFF.

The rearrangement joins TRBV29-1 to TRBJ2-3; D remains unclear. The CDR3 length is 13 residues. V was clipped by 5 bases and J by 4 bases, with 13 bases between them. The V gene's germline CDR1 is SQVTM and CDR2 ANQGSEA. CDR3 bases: TGCAGCGTTAGTCGCCTTCGGTCAGATACGCAGTATTTT. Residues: CSVSRLRSDTQYF.

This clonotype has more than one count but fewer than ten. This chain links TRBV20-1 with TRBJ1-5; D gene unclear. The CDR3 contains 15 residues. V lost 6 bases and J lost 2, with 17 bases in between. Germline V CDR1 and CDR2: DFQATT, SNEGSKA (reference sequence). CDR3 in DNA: TGCAGTGCCAAGAGCCGGGTCGAGGGCAATCAGCCCCAGCATTTT. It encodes CSAKSRVEGNQPQHF.

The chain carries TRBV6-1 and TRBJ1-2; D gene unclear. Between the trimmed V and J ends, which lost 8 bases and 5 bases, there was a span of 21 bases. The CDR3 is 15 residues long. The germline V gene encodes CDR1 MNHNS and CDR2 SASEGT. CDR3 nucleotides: TGTGCCAGCGGGAAGAGGACGGATGCTCCATATGGCTACACCTTC. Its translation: CASGKRTDAPYGYTF.

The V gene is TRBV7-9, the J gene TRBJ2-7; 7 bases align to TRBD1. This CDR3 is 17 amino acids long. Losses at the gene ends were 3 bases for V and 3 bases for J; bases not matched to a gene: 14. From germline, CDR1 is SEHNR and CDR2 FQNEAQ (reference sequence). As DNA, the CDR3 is TGTGCCAGCAGCTTGGGCATTCAGACAGGGATTATCTACGAGCAGTACTTC. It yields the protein CASSLGIQTGIIYEQYF.

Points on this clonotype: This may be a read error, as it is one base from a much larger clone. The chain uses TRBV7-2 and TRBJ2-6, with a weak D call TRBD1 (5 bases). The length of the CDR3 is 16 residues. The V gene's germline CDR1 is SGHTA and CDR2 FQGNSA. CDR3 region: CASSLSRVGGANVPTF. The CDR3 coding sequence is TGTGCCAGCAGCTTAAGTCGGGTCGGTGGGGCCAACGTCCCGACTTTC.

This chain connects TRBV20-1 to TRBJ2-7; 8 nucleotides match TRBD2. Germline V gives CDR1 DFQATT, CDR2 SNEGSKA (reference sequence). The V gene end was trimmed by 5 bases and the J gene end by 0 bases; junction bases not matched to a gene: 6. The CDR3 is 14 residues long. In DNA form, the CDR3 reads TGCAGTGCTGGGGCGACTAGCGTCTCCTACGAGCAGTACTTC. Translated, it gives CSAGATSVSYEQYF.

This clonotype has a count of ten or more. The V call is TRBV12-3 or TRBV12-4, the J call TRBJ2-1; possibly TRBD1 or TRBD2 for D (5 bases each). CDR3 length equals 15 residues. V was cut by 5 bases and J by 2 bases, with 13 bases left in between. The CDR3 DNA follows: TGTGCCAGCAGTCCGACCCGGGGACCCTACAATGAGCAGTTCTTC. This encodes CASSPTRGPYNEQFF.

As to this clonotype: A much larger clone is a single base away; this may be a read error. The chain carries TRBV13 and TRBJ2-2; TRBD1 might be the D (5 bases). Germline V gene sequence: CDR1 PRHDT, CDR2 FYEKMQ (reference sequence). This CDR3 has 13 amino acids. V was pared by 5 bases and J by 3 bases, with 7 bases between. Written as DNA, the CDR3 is TGTGCCAGCAGCGAACAGGACACCGGGGAGCTGTTTTTT. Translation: CASSEQDTGELFF.

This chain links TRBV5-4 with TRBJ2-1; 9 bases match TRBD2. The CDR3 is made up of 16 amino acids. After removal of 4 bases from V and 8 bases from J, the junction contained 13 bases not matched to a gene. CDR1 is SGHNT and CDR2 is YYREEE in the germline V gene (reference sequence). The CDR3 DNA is TGTGCCAGCAGCCCGGCAGGTAGCGGGGGACCCGATGAGCAGTTCTTC. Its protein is CASSPAGSGGPDEQFF.

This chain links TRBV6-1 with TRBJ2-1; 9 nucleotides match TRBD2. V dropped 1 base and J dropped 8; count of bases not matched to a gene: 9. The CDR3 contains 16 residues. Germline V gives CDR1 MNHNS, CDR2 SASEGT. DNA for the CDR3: TGTGCCAGCAGTGAAGTATGGGGTATAGCGGGGGATGAGCAGTTCTTC. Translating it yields CASSEVWGIAGDEQFF.

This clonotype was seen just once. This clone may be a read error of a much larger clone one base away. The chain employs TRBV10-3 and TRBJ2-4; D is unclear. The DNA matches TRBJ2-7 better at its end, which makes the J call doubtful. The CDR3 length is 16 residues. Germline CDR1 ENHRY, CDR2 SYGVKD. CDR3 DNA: TGTGTCATCAGTGAGTCTTTTACTACGAACTCCTACGAGCAGTACTTC. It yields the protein CVISESFTTNSYEQYF.

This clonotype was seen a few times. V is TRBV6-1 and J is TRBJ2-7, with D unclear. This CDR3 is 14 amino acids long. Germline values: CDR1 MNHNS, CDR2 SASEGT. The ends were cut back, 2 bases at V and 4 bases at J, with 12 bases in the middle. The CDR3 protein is CASSEKFLSYEQYF. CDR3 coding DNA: TGTGCCAGCAGTGAAAAGTTCCTCAGTTACGAGCAGTACTTC.

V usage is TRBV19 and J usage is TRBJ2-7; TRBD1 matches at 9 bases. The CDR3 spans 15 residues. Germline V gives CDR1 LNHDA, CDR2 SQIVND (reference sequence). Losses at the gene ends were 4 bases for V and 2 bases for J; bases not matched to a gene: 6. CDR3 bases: TGTGCCAGTAGTACCGGGACAGGGACCGCCTACGAGCAGTACTTC. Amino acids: CASSTGTGTAYEQYF.

The CDR3 nucleotides are TGTGCCAGCAGATTGGGAACAGGGCTCCTCGAGCAGTACTTC. Encoded protein: CASRLGTGLLEQYF. The rearrangement links TRBV28 to TRBJ2-7; tentative D call: TRBD1 (6 bases). In germline, CDR1 is MDHEN, CDR2 SYDVKM. CDR3 length: 14 amino acids. Trimming shortened V by 6 bases and J by 6 bases, and 18 bases separated the two germline ends.

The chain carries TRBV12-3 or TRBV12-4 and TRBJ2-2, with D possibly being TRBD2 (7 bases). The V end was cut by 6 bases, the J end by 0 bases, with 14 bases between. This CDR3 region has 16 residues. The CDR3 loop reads CASRPRGGTNTGELFF. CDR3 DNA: TGTGCCAGCAGGCCGAGGGGGGGGACGAACACCGGGGAGCTGTTTTTT.

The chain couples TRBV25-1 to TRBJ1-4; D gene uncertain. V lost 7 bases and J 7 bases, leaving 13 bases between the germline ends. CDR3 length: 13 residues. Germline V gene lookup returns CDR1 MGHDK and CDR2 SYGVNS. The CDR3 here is CASTEAGSEKLFF. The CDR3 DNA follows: TGTGCCAGCACCGAGGCTGGCTCTGAAAAACTGTTTTTT.

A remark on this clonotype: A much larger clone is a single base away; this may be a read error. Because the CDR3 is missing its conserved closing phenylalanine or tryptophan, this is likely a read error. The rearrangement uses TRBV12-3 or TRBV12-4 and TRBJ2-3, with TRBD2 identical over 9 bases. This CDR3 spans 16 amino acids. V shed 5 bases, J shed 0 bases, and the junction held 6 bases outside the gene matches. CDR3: CASSLTSGSSTDTQYS. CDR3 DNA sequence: TGTGCCAGCAGTCTGACTAGCGGATCTAGCACAGATACGCAGTATTCT.

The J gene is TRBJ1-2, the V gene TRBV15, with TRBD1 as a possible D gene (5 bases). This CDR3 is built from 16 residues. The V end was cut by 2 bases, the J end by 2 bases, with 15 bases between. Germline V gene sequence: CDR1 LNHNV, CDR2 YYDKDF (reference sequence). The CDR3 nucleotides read TGTGCCACCAGCAGATCCTTGGCAGGGCAAAACTATGGCTACACCTTC. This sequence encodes CATSRSLAGQNYGYTF. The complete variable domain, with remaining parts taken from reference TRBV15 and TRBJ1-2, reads DAMVIQNPRYQVTQFGKPVTLSCSQTLNHNVMYWYQQKSSQAPKLLFHYYDKDFNNEADTPDNFQSRRPNTSFCFLDIRSPGLGDTAMYLCATSRSLAGQNYGYTFGSGTRLTVV.

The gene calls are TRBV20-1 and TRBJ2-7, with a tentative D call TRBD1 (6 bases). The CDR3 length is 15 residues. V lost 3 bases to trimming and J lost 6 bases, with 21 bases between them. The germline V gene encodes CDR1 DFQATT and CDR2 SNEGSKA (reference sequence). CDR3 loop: CSASQQGIHPAEQYF. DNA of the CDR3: TGCAGTGCTAGCCAACAGGGAATCCATCCTGCCGAGCAGTACTTC.

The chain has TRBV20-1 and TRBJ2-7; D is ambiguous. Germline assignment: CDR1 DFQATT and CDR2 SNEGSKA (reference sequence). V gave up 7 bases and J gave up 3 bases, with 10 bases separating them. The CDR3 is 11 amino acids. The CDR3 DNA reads TGCAGTGTGAGGCTAAACTACGAGCAGTACTTC. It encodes CSVRLNYEQYF.

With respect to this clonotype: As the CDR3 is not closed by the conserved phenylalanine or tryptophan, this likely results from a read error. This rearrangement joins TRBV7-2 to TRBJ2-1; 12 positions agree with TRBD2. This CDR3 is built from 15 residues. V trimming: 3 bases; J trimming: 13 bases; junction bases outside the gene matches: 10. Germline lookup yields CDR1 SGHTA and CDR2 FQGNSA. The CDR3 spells CASSFLAGGPSGQFS. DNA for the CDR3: TGTGCCAGCAGCTTTCTAGCGGGGGGGCCCTCGGGACAGTTCTCC.

As DNA, the CDR3 is TGTGCCAGCTCACCACTCGCTAGCGGACAAGAGACCCAGTACTTC. Protein product: CASSPLASGQETQYF. The chain couples TRBV18 to TRBJ2-5; 7 bases agree with TRBD2. Germline V gene data show CDR1 as KGHSH and CDR2 as LQKENI. V dropped 1 base and J dropped 2; count of bases not matched to a gene: 4. The CDR3 has 15 residues. The whole variable domain, filled in from reference TRBV18 and TRBJ2-5, reads NAGVMQNPRHLVRRRGQEARLRCSPMKGHSHVYWYRQLPEEGLKFMVYLQKENIIDESGMPKERFSAEFPKEGPSILRIQQVVRGDSAAYFCASSPLASGQETQYFGPGTRLLVL.

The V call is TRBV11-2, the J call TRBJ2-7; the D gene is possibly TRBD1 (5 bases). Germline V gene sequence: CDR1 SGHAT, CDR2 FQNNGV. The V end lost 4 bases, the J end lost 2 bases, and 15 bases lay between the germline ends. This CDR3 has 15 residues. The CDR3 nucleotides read TGTGCCAGCAGCTCCTTGAAGTCCAGGGCCTACGAGCAGTACTTC. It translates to CASSSLKSRAYEQYF. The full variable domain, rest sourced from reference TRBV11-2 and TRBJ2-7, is EAGVAQSPRYKIIEKRQSVAFWCNPISGHATLYWYQQILGQGPKLLIQFQNNGVVDDSQLPKDRFSAERLKGVDSTLKIQPAKLEDSAVYLCASSSLKSRAYEQYFGPGTRLTVT.

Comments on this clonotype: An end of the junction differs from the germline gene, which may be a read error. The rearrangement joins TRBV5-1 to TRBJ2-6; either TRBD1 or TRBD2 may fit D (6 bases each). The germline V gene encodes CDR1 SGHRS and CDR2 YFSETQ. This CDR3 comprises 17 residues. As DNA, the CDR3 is TGCGCCAGCAGCTTGGCTCCGGGGGCTTCTGGGGCCAACGCCCTGACTTTC. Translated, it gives CASSLAPGASGANALTF.

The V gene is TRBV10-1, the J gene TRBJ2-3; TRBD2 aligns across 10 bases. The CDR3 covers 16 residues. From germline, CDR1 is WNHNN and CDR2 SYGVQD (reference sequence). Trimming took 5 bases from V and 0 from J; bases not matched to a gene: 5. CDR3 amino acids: CASSTGLAASTDTQYF. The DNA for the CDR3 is TGCGCCAGCAGTACCGGACTAGCGGCCAGCACAGATACGCAGTATTTT.

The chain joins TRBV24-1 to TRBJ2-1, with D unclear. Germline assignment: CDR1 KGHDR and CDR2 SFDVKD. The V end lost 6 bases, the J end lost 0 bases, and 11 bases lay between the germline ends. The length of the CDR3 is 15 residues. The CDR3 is CATSLSTGSYNEQFF. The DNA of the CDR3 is TGTGCCACCAGTCTTAGCACCGGCTCCTACAATGAGCAGTTCTTC.

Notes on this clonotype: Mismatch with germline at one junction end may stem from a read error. CDR3 in amino acids: CASREAEGNEQYF. In DNA form, the CDR3 reads TGTGCCAGCAGGGAAGCGGAGGGAAACGAGCAGTACTTC. The gene calls are TRBV6-1 and TRBJ2-7, with a weak D call TRBD2 (6 bases). CDR3 length equals 13 residues. Looked up from germline, CDR1 is MNHNS and CDR2 is SASEGT.